The 9 T cell receptor beta chains below come from one sample, sequenced in a study of glioma-infiltrating T cells after dendritic cell vaccination. The sample's time point: after dendritic cell vaccination, including at tumor progression/relapse. The data were produced by immunoSEQ multiplex PCR, yet TCRdb's version contains in-frame clones alone and is incomplete. The table has approximately 92,000 clones, approximately 84% seen once. Sequenced here: blood, sampled after dendritic cell vaccination. These receptor sequences come from a human donor with glioblastoma.

This clone turned up a few times. This rearrangement joins TRBV6-5 to TRBJ1-2; TRBD1 might be the D (6 bases). Germline V gene lookup returns CDR1 MNHEY and CDR2 SVGAGI. Trimming left V 7 bases short and J 5 bases short, with 11 bases between. This CDR3 has 12 residues. The CDR3 DNA reads TGTGCCAGCACTTCAGGGGTGTATGGCTACACCTTC. Amino acids: CASTSGVYGYTF.

This clone has a handful of counts. The genes are TRBV19 and TRBJ1-2, with 9 bases lining up with TRBD1. Per germline, CDR1 LNHDA and CDR2 SQIVND (reference sequence). J gave up 7 bases and V 3 bases, and 3 bases lay outside the gene matches. The CDR3 is 13 amino acids. CDR3 in DNA: TGTGCCAGTAGTATTACAGGGGGCAGTGGCTACACCTTC. Translation gives CASSITGGSGYTF.

The chain couples TRBV28 to TRBJ2-1, with TRBD1 as a possible D gene (6 bases). V lost 3 bases and J 2 bases, leaving 11 bases between the germline ends. The length of the CDR3 is 15 residues. Germline V gene lookup returns CDR1 MDHEN and CDR2 SYDVKM. Here the CDR3 reads CASSLMGTTYNEQFF. The DNA for the CDR3 is TGTGCCAGCAGTTTGATGGGGACAACCTACAATGAGCAGTTCTTC.

The CDR3 here is CASSESIAGVSGTDTQYF. CDR3 coding DNA: TGCGCCAGCAGTGAGTCGATAGCGGGGGTGTCCGGCACAGATACGCAGTATTTT. The chain combines TRBV10-1 with TRBJ2-3; 9 bases fit TRBD2. This CDR3 contains 18 residues. V gave up 0 bases and J gave up 1 base; unmatched junction bases: 8. The V gene's germline CDR1 is WNHNN and CDR2 SYGVQD (reference sequence).

The chain joins TRBV5-4 to TRBJ2-6, with D possibly matching TRBD1 (5 bases). Between the trimmed V and J ends, which lost 4 bases and 2 bases, there was a span of 10 bases. Germline V gives CDR1 SGHNT, CDR2 YYREEE (reference sequence). There are 15 residues in the CDR3. This CDR3 is CASSPGHPGANVLTF. CDR3 nucleotides: TGTGCCAGCAGCCCAGGGCATCCTGGGGCCAACGTCCTGACTTTC.

This rearrangement joins TRBV18 to TRBJ2-1; 8 nucleotides line up with TRBD1. CDR1 is KGHSH, CDR2 LQKENI, per germline. The CDR3 sequence is 15 residues long. The V segment lost 6 bases and the J segment 4 bases; nucleotides outside the gene matches: 8. CDR3 DNA: TGTGCCAGCTCGACGGACAGGGACGGGTACAATGAGCAGTTCTTC. Translating it yields CASSTDRDGYNEQFF.

Written as DNA, the CDR3 is TGTGCCAGTGGCTGGACAGGGGGCGCGGTCTACGAGCAGTACTTC. Encoded protein: CASGWTGGAVYEQYF. The genes are TRBV19 and TRBJ2-7; 11 bases are shared with TRBD1. The CDR3 is 15 amino acids. Germline V gene data show CDR1 as LNHDA and CDR2 as SQIVND (reference sequence). After removal of 8 bases from V and 3 bases from J, the junction contained 9 bases not matched to a gene.

The chain combines TRBV6-6 with TRBJ1-1, with D perhaps TRBD1 (5 bases). V lost 2 bases and J 0 bases, leaving 10 bases between the germline ends. Germline V gene sequence: CDR1 MNHNY, CDR2 SVGAGI (reference sequence). The CDR3 consists of 15 residues. CDR3 sequence reads: CASSYQPGVNTEAFF. CDR3 DNA sequence: TGTGCCAGCAGTTACCAACCGGGGGTGAACACTGAAGCTTTCTTT.

This chain uses TRBV30 with TRBJ1-4, with TRBD1 as a possible D gene (6 bases). Germline-derived CDR1 and CDR2 are GTSNPN and SVGIG (reference sequence). CDR3 length equals 13 residues. V lost 1 base and J lost 8, with 11 bases in between. CDR3 amino acids: CAWSEDRKEKLFF. CDR3 nucleotide sequence: TGTGCCTGGAGTGAGGACAGAAAGGAAAAACTGTTTTTT.